What follows are 4 T cell receptor beta chains derived from one specimen sequenced in a study of preoperative IRX-2 immunotherapy in early breast cancer. Treatment described: preoperative locoregional IRX-2 cytokine immunotherapy. Clones were read by immunoSEQ multiplex PCR, and TCRdb kept only the in-frame ones, dropping some. The sample has roughly 4,000 clones; 60% to 80% are singletons. The specimen was tumor tissue, collected after IRX-2 immunotherapy. The source of these receptors is a human donor with breast cancer.

V usage is TRBV30 and J usage is TRBJ2-3; D gene ambiguous. Per germline, CDR1 GTSNPN and CDR2 SVGIG (reference sequence). The CDR3 runs 12 residues. Trimming cost V 0 bases and J 3 bases, with 4 bases left between them. CDR3 amino acids: CAWSVETDTQYF. The CDR3 coding sequence is TGTGCCTGGAGTGTTGAAACAGATACGCAGTATTTT.

This clone was seen only a few times. The chain uses TRBV28 and TRBJ2-2; D remains unclear. CDR3 length: 14 amino acids. V lost 3 bases to trimming and J lost 5 bases, with 10 bases between them. The V gene's germline CDR1 is MDHEN and CDR2 SYDVKM. CDR3 amino acids: CASSLVYLTGELFF. CDR3 coding DNA: TGTGCCAGCAGTTTGGTCTACCTGACCGGGGAGCTGTTTTTT.

This clone was seen a handful of times. The rearrangement uses TRBV6-8 and TRBJ2-3; D gene uncertain. The CDR3 covers 12 residues. V was shortened by 0 bases and J by 6 bases, with 4 bases between the two germline ends. The germline gives CDR1 MNHGY, CDR2 SAAAGT. Here the CDR3 reads CASSYSKDTQYF. CDR3 DNA: TGTGCCAGCAGTTACTCGAAGGATACGCAGTATTTT.

DNA of the CDR3: TGTGCCACCAGCAGGCCCAGCGATAACACTGAAGCTTTCTTT. This sequence encodes CATSRPSDNTEAFF. This sequence joins TRBV15 and TRBJ1-1; D is uncertain. Germline V gene lookup returns CDR1 LNHNV and CDR2 YYDKDF (reference sequence). The CDR3 extends over 14 amino acids. V lost 3 bases and J lost 2, with 10 bases in between. The complete variable domain, with remaining parts taken from reference TRBV15 and TRBJ1-1, reads DAMVIQNPRYQVTQFGKPVTLSCSQTLNHNVMYWYQQKSSQAPKLLFHYYDKDFNNEADTPDNFQSRRPNTSFCFLDIRSPGLGDTAMYLCATSRPSDNTEAFFGQGTRLTVV.